A selection of T cell receptor beta chains follows, all from one sample in a study of cytomegalovirus exposure and HLA in healthy donors. Assay: immunoSEQ multiplex PCR; the TCRdb copy retains only in-frame clones and omits some. The repertoire includes tens of thousands of clones, over 80% of them detected once, and around 3.2% sits in the top ten. The sequenced sample consisted of PBMCs. These receptors were taken from a man aged 18 to 29 in good health and CMV-seronegative. The CDR3 runs from the conserved cysteine through the conserved F or W. The D gene is left open where the match is weak. The size entry is marked missing in some rows and otherwise reads once, few, many or a size class.

v_gene: TRBV2
j_gene: TRBJ2-5
abundance: NA
d_gene: NA
CDR3aa: CASSTAGTRMQTQYF
CDR3nt: TGTGCCAGCAGTACTGCCGGGACTCGAATGCAGACCCAGTACTTC

v_gene: TRBV9
j_gene: TRBJ2-5
abundance: NA
d_gene: NA
CDR3aa: CASSVARKTQYF
CDR3nt: TGTGCCAGCAGCGTAGCTAGGAAGACCCAGTACTTC

v_gene: TRBV4-2
j_gene: TRBJ2-1
abundance: NA
d_gene: NA
CDR3aa: CASSQVQTGYNEQFF
CDR3nt: TGTGCCAGCAGCCAAGTCCAGACTGGCTACAATGAGCAGTTCTTC

v_gene: TRBV27
j_gene: TRBJ2-7
abundance: NA
d_gene: TRBD1
CDR3aa: CASSLEYRQGPGEQYF
CDR3nt: TGTGCCAGCAGTTTAGAGTACCGACAGGGACCAGGCGAGCAGTACTTC

v_gene: TRBV29-1
j_gene: TRBJ1-2
abundance: NA
d_gene: NA
CDR3aa: CSVEDAGDDYGYTF
CDR3nt: TGCAGCGTTGAAGATGCAGGGGATGACTATGGCTACACCTTC

v_gene: TRBV6-1
j_gene: TRBJ1-2
abundance: NA
d_gene: NA
CDR3aa: CASTRGGASYGYTF
CDR3nt: TGTGCCAGCACCCGTGGGGGGGCCTCCTATGGCTACACCTTC

v_gene: TRBV5-5
j_gene: TRBJ2-7
abundance: NA
d_gene: TRBD2
CDR3aa: CASSLGVAGGNEQYF
CDR3nt: TGTGCCAGCAGCCTCGGGGTAGCGGGAGGCAACGAGCAGTACTTC

v_gene: TRBV18
j_gene: TRBJ2-5
abundance: NA
d_gene: TRBD1
CDR3aa: CASSPRTGRETQYF
CDR3nt: TGTGCCAGCTCACCGAGGACAGGGCGGGAGACCCAGTACTTC

v_gene: TRBV6-6
j_gene: TRBJ1-3
abundance: NA
d_gene: NA
CDR3aa: CASSYSITAGNTIYF
CDR3nt: TGTGCCAGCAGTTACTCGATCACGGCTGGAAACACCATATATTTT

v_gene: TRBV9
j_gene: TRBJ1-2
abundance: NA
d_gene: NA
CDR3aa: CASSVSGGAGYTF
CDR3nt: TGTGCCAGCAGCGTATCCGGAGGAGCAGGCTACACCTTC

v_gene: TRBV28
j_gene: TRBJ2-7
abundance: NA
d_gene: NA
CDR3aa: CASSIKSVGAYEQYF
CDR3nt: TGTGCCAGCAGTATAAAATCGGTCGGGGCCTACGAGCAGTACTTC

v_gene: TRBV29-1
j_gene: TRBJ1-1
abundance: NA
d_gene: TRBD1
CDR3aa: CSVEGGFGTGGSAFF
CDR3nt: TGCAGCGTTGAGGGAGGTTTTGGGACAGGGGGATCGGCTTTCTTT

v_gene: TRBV9
j_gene: TRBJ2-5
abundance: once
d_gene: NA
CDR3aa: CASSGGEETQYF
CDR3nt: TGTGCCAGCAGCGGGGGGGAGGAGACCCAGTACTTC

v_gene: TRBV15
j_gene: TRBJ1-4
abundance: NA
d_gene: NA
CDR3aa: CATSSPGTPGSEKLFF
CDR3nt: TGTGCCACCAGCTCCCCTGGGACGCCCGGGAGTGAAAAACTGTTTTTT

v_gene: TRBV28
j_gene: TRBJ1-2
abundance: few
d_gene: NA
CDR3aa: CASSLLAASYGYTF
CDR3nt: TGTGCCAGCAGTCTGTTAGCAGCCAGCTATGGCTACACCTTC

v_gene: TRBV7-6
j_gene: TRBJ2-7
abundance: NA
d_gene: TRBD2
CDR3aa: CASSRDGAGATEQYF
CDR3nt: TGTGCCAGCAGCCGGGACGGAGCGGGAGCTACCGAGCAGTACTTC

v_gene: TRBV7-9
j_gene: TRBJ2-2
abundance: NA
d_gene: NA
CDR3aa: CASSFGSNTGELFF
CDR3nt: TGTGCCAGCAGCTTCGGTTCGAACACCGGGGAGCTGTTTTTT

v_gene: TRBV28
j_gene: TRBJ2-3
abundance: NA
d_gene: TRBD2
CDR3aa: CASSFGGSLADTQYF
CDR3nt: TGTGCCAGCAGTTTCGGCGGGAGTTTGGCAGATACGCAGTATTTT

v_gene: TRBV30
j_gene: TRBJ2-1
abundance: NA
d_gene: NA
CDR3aa: CALRRAFSYNEQFF
CDR3nt: TGTGCCCTTAGGCGGGCCTTCTCCTACAATGAGCAGTTCTTC

v_gene: TRBV14
j_gene: TRBJ1-2
abundance: NA
d_gene: TRBD1
CDR3aa: CASSQDSGTGGHGYTF
CDR3nt: TGTGCCAGCAGCCAAGATTCTGGGACAGGGGGCCATGGCTACACCTTC

v_gene: TRBV12-5
j_gene: TRBJ2-7
abundance: NA
d_gene: NA
CDR3aa: CASALLGYEQYF
CDR3nt: TGTGCTAGTGCCCTGCTCGGGTACGAGCAGTACTTC

v_gene: TRBV6-7
j_gene: TRBJ2-7
abundance: NA
d_gene: NA
CDR3aa: CASSYPKAREPRPYEQYF
CDR3nt: TGTGCCAGCAGTTACCCCAAGGCCAGGGAACCGAGACCCTACGAGCAGTACTTC

v_gene: TRBV5-6
j_gene: TRBJ2-7
abundance: NA
d_gene: TRBD2
CDR3aa: CASSLSGSGNEQYF
CDR3nt: TGTGCCAGCAGCCTCAGCGGGAGTGGAAACGAGCAGTACTTC

v_gene: TRBV29-1
j_gene: TRBJ1-4
abundance: NA
d_gene: NA
CDR3aa: CSVDEGGGNEKLFF
CDR3nt: TGCAGCGTCGATGAGGGGGGGGGTAATGAAAAACTGTTTTTT

v_gene: TRBV2
j_gene: TRBJ1-2
abundance: NA
d_gene: NA
CDR3aa: CASSEAGTGLEGYTF
CDR3nt: TGTGCCAGCAGTGAAGCAGGTACAGGCCTCGAGGGCTACACCTTC

v_gene: TRBV28
j_gene: TRBJ1-4
abundance: NA
d_gene: NA
CDR3aa: CASSPVGRVEKLFF
CDR3nt: TGTGCCAGCAGTCCGGTGGGCAGGGTTGAAAAACTGTTTTTT

v_gene: TRBV6-1
j_gene: TRBJ1-1
abundance: NA
d_gene: NA
CDR3aa: CASKIRTANTEAFF
CDR3nt: TGTGCCAGCAAAATCAGGACAGCAAACACTGAAGCTTTCTTT

v_gene: TRBV9
j_gene: TRBJ2-3
abundance: NA
d_gene: TRBD2
CDR3aa: CASSSTSRRGTDTQYF
CDR3nt: TGTGCCAGCAGCTCGACTAGCCGGAGGGGCACAGATACGCAGTATTTT

v_gene: TRBV7-2
j_gene: TRBJ1-2
abundance: NA
d_gene: NA
CDR3aa: CASSLLRTDDGYTF
CDR3nt: TGTGCCAGCAGCTTATTACGGACAGACGATGGCTACACCTTC

v_gene: TRBV10-3
j_gene: TRBJ2-7
abundance: once
d_gene: NA
CDR3aa: CAISESSKGSYEQYF
CDR3nt: TGTGCCATCAGTGAGTCGAGTAAGGGGTCCTACGAGCAGTACTTC

v_gene: TRBV7-2
j_gene: TRBJ1-5
abundance: NA
d_gene: NA
CDR3aa: CASSTSFTGLSNQPQHF
CDR3nt: TGTGCCAGCAGTACTTCCTTTACGGGACTTAGCAATCAGCCCCAGCATTTT

v_gene: TRBV28
j_gene: TRBJ1-1
abundance: NA
d_gene: NA
CDR3aa: CASSLYPRGGNTEAFF
CDR3nt: TGTGCCAGCAGTTTATATCCCCGAGGGGGTAACACTGAAGCTTTCTTT

v_gene: TRBV4-2
j_gene: TRBJ2-7
abundance: medium-sized
d_gene: TRBD2
CDR3aa: CASSLSGTSGPYEQYF
CDR3nt: TGTGCCAGCAGCCTTTCCGGGACTAGCGGTCCCTACGAGCAGTACTTC

v_gene: TRBV9
j_gene: TRBJ2-7
abundance: once
d_gene: TRBD2
CDR3aa: CASSFGTSGNKRDEQYF
CDR3nt: TGTGCCAGCAGCTTCGGGACTAGCGGAAACAAGAGGGACGAGCAGTACTTC

v_gene: TRBV28
j_gene: TRBJ2-1
abundance: few
d_gene: NA
CDR3aa: CASSPLHEQFF
CDR3nt: TGTGCCAGCAGTCCACTCCATGAGCAGTTCTTC

v_gene: TRBV30
j_gene: TRBJ1-5
abundance: few
d_gene: NA
CDR3aa: CAWSLGSGQPQHF
CDR3nt: TGTGCCTGGAGTTTGGGGAGCGGGCAGCCCCAGCATTTT